These 9 T cell receptor beta chains originate from one sample sequenced in a study of T cell responses to AZD1222 COVID-19 vaccine. Clones were read by immunoSEQ multiplex PCR, and TCRdb kept only the in-frame ones, dropping some. Here the sample spans 150,000 to 200,000 clones, approximately 91% being singletons. This sample comprised peripheral blood, obtained 28 days after the second AZD1222 dose. Every receptor here comes from an adult who received the AZD1222 COVID-19 vaccine.

This chain links TRBV6-5 with TRBJ1-1; the D gene is possibly TRBD1 (6 bases). The CDR3 consists of 15 residues. V was clipped by 0 bases and J by 0 bases, with 8 bases between them. CDR1 is MNHEY, CDR2 SVGAGI, per germline. The CDR3 is CASSYSGQLNTEAFF. CDR3 coding DNA: TGTGCCAGCAGTTACTCTGGACAGCTGAACACTGAAGCTTTCTTT.

This chain connects TRBV7-9 to TRBJ1-6; tentatively, D is TRBD1 (5 bases). Trimming shortened V by 5 bases and J by 5 bases, and 10 bases separated the two germline ends. CDR1 and CDR2 from the germline V gene are SEHNR and FQNEAQ (reference sequence). CDR3 length: 14 residues. This CDR3 is CASSDRLNNSPLHF. Written as DNA, the CDR3 is TGTGCCAGCAGCGACAGACTGAATAATTCACCCCTCCACTTT.

V gene TRBV15 combines with J gene TRBJ2-7, with 9 bases identical to TRBD2. This CDR3 region has 17 residues. Per germline, CDR1 LNHNV and CDR2 YYDKDF (reference sequence). The V segment lost 1 base and the J segment 2 bases; nucleotides outside the gene matches: 9. DNA of the CDR3: TGTGCCACCAGCAGAGGGCGGGAGGGACAGCGAGCCTACGAGCAGTACTTC. Its translation: CATSRGREGQRAYEQYF.

The V and J genes are TRBV11-2 and TRBJ2-3; D unclear. Trimming took off 5 bases at V and 4 bases at J, with 4 bases between the two ends. The CDR3 length is 11 residues. Germline V CDR1 and CDR2: SGHAT, FQNNGV. The CDR3 is CASSVADTQYF. As DNA, the CDR3 is TGTGCCAGCAGCGTCGCAGATACGCAGTATTTT.

The chain joins TRBV14 to TRBJ2-7; 12 nucleotides agree with TRBD1. This CDR3 is 15 amino acids long. Losses at the gene ends were 4 bases for V and 4 bases for J; bases not matched to a gene: 5. Germline V gene lookup returns CDR1 SGHDN and CDR2 FVKESK. The CDR3 loop reads CASSPPGQGAYEQYF. In DNA, the CDR3 is TGTGCCAGCAGCCCCCCGGGACAGGGGGCATACGAGCAGTACTTC.

This sequence joins TRBV5-4 and TRBJ2-6; 7 bases are shared with TRBD1. The CDR3 spans 14 residues. The V gene's germline CDR1 is SGHNT and CDR2 YYREEE (reference sequence). J lost 7 bases, V lost 0 bases, and 1 base had no gene match. The CDR3 DNA reads TGTGCCAGCAGCTTGGGACAGGGAGCCAACGTCCTGACTTTC. It codes for CASSLGQGANVLTF.

The V and J genes are TRBV5-8 and TRBJ1-5; possible D gene TRBD1, 5 bases. The germline CDR1 and CDR2 sequences are SGHTS and YDEGEE. V lost 4 bases to trimming and J lost 0 bases, with 11 bases between them. This CDR3 region has 15 residues. DNA for the CDR3: TGTGCCAGCAGCCCGGGGACTCATAGCAATCAGCCCCAGCATTTT. This sequence encodes CASSPGTHSNQPQHF.

V usage is TRBV19 and J usage is TRBJ1-1, with 10 bases that match TRBD1. Trimming cost V 8 bases and J 2 bases; bases outside gene matches: 8. CDR1 and CDR2 from the germline V gene are LNHDA and SQIVND (reference sequence). This CDR3 spans 15 amino acids. CDR3 sequence: CASDETGGFNTEAFF. DNA of the CDR3: TGTGCCAGTGATGAGACAGGGGGCTTCAACACTGAAGCTTTCTTT.

This chain joins TRBV18 and TRBJ2-5; D is possibly TRBD1 (5 bases). The CDR3 is made up of 12 amino acids. Trimming shortened V by 6 bases and J by 5 bases, and 10 bases separated the two germline ends. The germline CDR1 and CDR2 sequences are KGHSH and LQKENI. In DNA, the CDR3 is TGTGCCAGCTCGCAGGGTTTCGAGACCCAGTACTTC. It translates to CASSQGFETQYF.